Presented here are 23 T cell receptor beta chains from one specimen sequenced in a study of blood T cell repertoires in COVID-19 (dated by TCRdb to 2018 to 2021). The method was the immunoSEQ multiplex PCR assay. In TCRdb, the immuneACCESS table is reduced to in-frame sequences with V and J assigned. These tables do not hold every clone; where another copy was compared, an unresolved V gene accounts for under half, and the others remain unexplained. The sample table shows 74,000 or so clones, and over 75% are seen once. The ten largest clones represent 2.5% to 3% of the sample. Sequenced sample: peripheral blood. Source of these receptors: a man aged 45-60 years with acute or convalescent COVID-19.

V is TRBV12-3 or TRBV12-4 and J is TRBJ2-1, with TRBD2 matching 11 bases. V lost 5 bases to trimming and J lost 7 bases; unmatched junction nucleotides: 1. This CDR3 is built from 13 residues. CDR3 sequence (DNA): TGTGCCAGCAGTCCTAGCGGGAGGAATGAGCAGTTCTTC. Translated: CASSPSGRNEQFF.

This clone was counted once. The chain employs TRBV10-3 and TRBJ1-5, with 7 positions matching TRBD1. The CDR3 contains 18 residues. The V gene end was trimmed by 0 bases and the J gene end by 0 bases; junction bases not matched to a gene: 8. Germline assignment: CDR1 ENHRY and CDR2 SYGVKD. The CDR3 region is CAISESAGGLNSNQPQHF. Here the CDR3 DNA reads TGTGCCATCAGTGAGTCGGCAGGGGGGCTAAATAGCAATCAGCCCCAGCATTTT.

The rearrangement uses TRBV6-5 and TRBJ2-1; 11 bases fit TRBD1. The CDR3 sequence is 15 residues long. Germline trimming cut 4 bases from V and 3 bases from J; bases unmatched to any gene: 2. CDR1 and CDR2 (germline): MNHEY, SVGAGI. CDR3 in DNA: TGTGCCAGCAGTTCCGGGACAGGGGGCTACAATGAGCAGTTCTTC. This encodes CASSSGTGGYNEQFF.

The rearrangement uses TRBV6-5 and TRBJ2-7; tentative D call: TRBD2 (5 bases). Germline values: CDR1 MNHEY, CDR2 SVGAGI. The CDR3 loop spans 13 amino acids. The ends were cut back, 0 bases at V and 5 bases at J, with 8 bases in the middle. CDR3 region: CASSYSPGDEQYV. CDR3 in DNA: TGTGCCAGCAGTTACTCCCCCGGGGACGAGCAGTACGTC.

This clone was seen once. The chain couples TRBV7-6 to TRBJ2-1; 13 bases match TRBD2. The CDR3 is 18 residues long. Germline V lookup: CDR1 SGHVS, CDR2 FNYEAQ. V gave up 1 base and J gave up 3 bases; unmatched junction bases: 6. CDR3 nucleotides: TGTGCCAGCAGCTTAGATCCCGGACTAGCGGGAGTCTACAATGAGCAGTTCTTC. It specifies CASSLDPGLAGVYNEQFF.

The chain employs TRBV5-1 and TRBJ2-1; D is possibly TRBD1 (8 bases). The V end was cut by 4 bases, the J end by 7 bases, with 12 bases between. The CDR3 extends over 13 amino acids. Germline CDR1 and CDR2: SGHRS and YFSETQ. CDR3 loop: CASSTQGGNEQFF. The CDR3 region has the DNA TGCGCCAGCAGCACACAGGGGGGGAATGAGCAGTTCTTC.

The chain recombines TRBV10-2 with TRBJ2-5, with D possibly being TRBD1 (5 bases). CDR1 is WSHSY and CDR2 is SAAADI in the germline V gene. V lost 7 bases, J lost 2 bases, and 11 bases lay in between. The CDR3 sequence is 13 residues long. CDR3 coding DNA: TGCGCCAGCACCATAAGACAGCAAGAGACCCAGTACTTC. It is translated as CASTIRQQETQYF.

The rearrangement joins TRBV5-1 to TRBJ1-6; 9 nucleotides match TRBD1. Germline-derived CDR1 and CDR2 are SGHRS and YFSETQ. The V and J ends lost 4 bases and 7 bases, in that order; junction bases with no gene match: 3. The CDR3 extends over 14 amino acids. CDR3 region: CASSGGQGNSPLHF. The CDR3 bases are TGCGCCAGCAGCGGCGGACAGGGGAATTCACCCCTCCACTTT.

The chain joins TRBV19 to TRBJ1-2, with D possibly being TRBD1 (5 bases). Germline V gene data show CDR1 as LNHDA and CDR2 as SQIVND (reference sequence). CDR3 length equals 15 residues. Trimming removed 1 base from V and 0 bases from J, with 9 bases in between. DNA of the CDR3: TGTGCCAGTAGTATAGGGGACTTCACTAACTATGGCTACACCTTC. Protein sequence: CASSIGDFTNYGYTF.

This chain joins TRBV10-3 and TRBJ1-1; 8 bases fit TRBD1. CDR1 is ENHRY and CDR2 is SYGVKD in the germline V gene. Germline trimming cut 8 bases from V and 6 bases from J; bases unmatched to any gene: 17. CDR3 length: 16 residues. CDR3 in amino acids: CAIASQGAPFVAEAFF. In DNA form, the CDR3 reads TGTGCCATCGCGAGCCAGGGGGCCCCCTTTGTGGCTGAAGCTTTCTTT.

The chain carries TRBV9 and TRBJ2-1; no firm D call. Germline CDR1 and CDR2: SGDLS and YYNGEE. V lost 4 bases and J 12 bases, leaving 17 bases between the germline ends. The CDR3 has 13 residues. The CDR3 here is CASSPRLELGQFF. The CDR3 coding sequence is TGTGCCAGCAGCCCCCGGTTGGAGCTGGGGCAGTTCTTC.

CDR3 protein: CASSYRDRVGYGYTF. The CDR3 DNA is TGTGCCAGCAGCTACAGGGACAGGGTTGGATATGGCTACACCTTC. V is TRBV7-2 and J is TRBJ1-2, with 9 bases matching TRBD1. Germline trimming cut 4 bases from V and 5 bases from J; bases unmatched to any gene: 8. Germline V gives CDR1 SGHTA, CDR2 FQGNSA. The CDR3 extends over 15 amino acids.

The chain uses TRBV21-1 and TRBJ1-3. TRBV21-1 is noted as a pseudogene. The CDR3 consists of 18 residues. This CDR3 is CASSKAIEKYRSRNTIYF. CDR3 bases: TGTGCCAGCAGCAAAGCGATCGAGAAGTACCGGTCTCGAAACACCATATATTTT.

This chain uses TRBV7-9 with TRBJ2-1; a possible D gene is TRBD1 (5 bases). The CDR3 consists of 15 residues. Trimming stripped 1 base from V and 3 bases from J, with 10 bases between. Germline assignment: CDR1 SEHNR and CDR2 FQNEAQ (reference sequence). The CDR3 spells CASSLGGPSYNEQFF. The CDR3, as DNA: TGTGCCAGCAGCTTAGGGGGCCCAAGCTACAATGAGCAGTTCTTC.

This clone occurred once. The chain couples TRBV6-2 or TRBV6-3 to TRBJ2-7; TRBD1 aligns across 9 bases. With V trimmed by 2 bases and J by 4 bases, 12 bases remained unmatched. Germline CDR1 is MNHEY and CDR2 is SVGEGT. This CDR3 region has 17 residues. The CDR3 sequence: CASSYPPGQGARYEQYV. As DNA, the CDR3 is TGTGCCAGCAGTTACCCTCCGGGACAGGGCGCCCGGTACGAGCAGTACGTC.

This chain uses TRBV25-1 with TRBJ1-2, with D uncertain. CDR1 MGHDK and CDR2 SYGVNS come from the germline V gene. CDR3 length: 12 residues. Trimming pared 3 bases from V and 4 bases from J, leaving 6 bases between. CDR3 region: CASSDRFYGYTF. CDR3 coding DNA: TGTGCCAGCAGTGACCGGTTCTATGGCTACACCTTC.

The rearrangement links TRBV24-1 to TRBJ1-2; maybe TRBD1 (6 bases). V was pared by 4 bases and J by 8 bases, with 16 bases between. Germline V gene lookup returns CDR1 KGHDR and CDR2 SFDVKD. The CDR3 contains 14 residues. CDR3 bases: TGTGCCACCAGTGAAAACAGGGATTTTCGGGGCTACACCTTC. The encoded protein is CATSENRDFRGYTF.

This clone was found once. The rearrangement joins TRBV24-1 to TRBJ2-5; 9 bases line up with TRBD1. Germline CDR1 is KGHDR and CDR2 is SFDVKD. The CDR3 extends over 15 amino acids. With 3 bases clipped from V and 4 bases from J, the junction kept 5 bases outside the gene matches. The CDR3 protein is CATSDGGTGLETQYF. DNA of the CDR3: TGTGCCACCAGTGATGGGGGGACAGGGCTAGAGACCCAGTACTTC.

This chain uses TRBV21-1 with TRBJ2-7; TRBD2, as called in the table, went unchecked against the DNA. TRBV21-1 constitutes a pseudogene. The CDR3 has 16 residues. CDR3 loop: CASTKVTSGSCDEQYV. The CDR3 bases are TGTGCCAGCACTAAAGTGACTAGCGGGAGTTGCGACGAGCAGTACGTC.

The rearrangement joins TRBV4-3 to TRBJ1-1, with D possibly TRBD1 on 5 matching bases. Germline CDR1 is LGHNA and CDR2 is YSLEER. Deletions cut 0 bases from V and 1 base from J, with 9 bases between. The length of the CDR3 is 15 residues. CDR3: CASSQDGQGNTEAFF. The CDR3 DNA follows: TGCGCCAGCAGCCAAGATGGTCAGGGGAACACTGAAGCTTTCTTT.

The rearrangement uses TRBV11-3 and TRBJ1-1, with a tentative D call TRBD1 (5 bases). The germline gives CDR1 SGHNT, CDR2 YENEEA. The CDR3 totals 13 residues. The germline V and J ends were trimmed by 1 base and 7 bases, with 10 bases remaining between them. CDR3: CASSLGYDSEAFF. Here the CDR3 DNA reads TGTGCCAGCAGCTTAGGATATGACAGTGAAGCTTTCTTT.

The rearrangement links TRBV19 to TRBJ1-3; D ambiguous. Between the trimmed V and J ends, which lost 4 bases and 0 bases, there was a span of 16 bases. Germline lookup yields CDR1 LNHDA and CDR2 SQIVND (reference sequence). The CDR3 extends over 17 amino acids. CDR3 residues: CASSRVRGESSGNTIYF. CDR3 bases: TGTGCCAGTAGTAGGGTGCGCGGGGAAAGCTCTGGAAACACCATATATTTT.

This clone was counted between two and nine times. This chain connects TRBV6-5 to TRBJ2-1, with TRBD2 identical over 9 bases. CDR3 length: 15 amino acids. V lost 0 bases to trimming and J lost 8 bases; unmatched junction nucleotides: 5. The germline CDR1 and CDR2 sequences are MNHEY and SVGAGI. Written as DNA, the CDR3 is TGTGCCAGCAGTTACTCGACTAGCGGTATTTATGAGCAGTTCTTC. This sequence encodes CASSYSTSGIYEQFF.